This entry lists 21 T cell receptor beta chains sequenced from one sample in a study of CXCR3-negative and CXCR3-positive naive CD8 T cells. Antigens of these TCRs are unknown. Study observations and caveats: Against CXCR3-negative naive cells, CXCR3-positive naive cells showed more hydrophobic TRB CDR3s.

Researchers prepared the TRB cDNA libraries using 5' RACE with UMI labels. From its re-call of the 5' RACE reads, TCRdb lists each CDR3 protein once, without DNA. The sample's table shows 150,000 or so distinct CDR3 sequences. Sequencing was performed on naive CXCR3+ CD8+ T cells from blood. The subset here: CD45RO-CCR7+CD27+CD95- naive CD8+ T cells expressing CXCR3 (TNR3+). These receptors originate from a human donor in good health. Some clones in this sample may be carry-over from other donors' samples.

The gene calls are TRBV6-5 and TRBJ2-2; no DNA is available, so the TRBD1 call from TCRdb remains unchecked. The length of the CDR3 is 15 residues. Per germline, CDR1 MNHEY and CDR2 SVGAGI. CDR3 sequence: CASSYSGQGRGELFF.

The chain has TRBV20-1 and TRBJ1-1. Germline CDR1 DFQATT, CDR2 SNEGSKA (reference sequence). The CDR3 runs 12 residues. The CDR3 spells CSARRPVEEAFF.

CDR3 sequence reads: CASAGTGSYNEQFF. The chain employs TRBV12-3 or TRBV12-4 and TRBJ2-1; TCRdb outputs TRBD1, but without DNA this stays unchecked. CDR3 length equals 14 residues.

This chain's CDR3 is CASTHTLGLAGAYEQYF. The rearrangement uses TRBV7-9 and TRBJ2-1; TCRdb's assignment of TRBD2 cannot be checked, as there is no DNA. CDR1 is SEHNR and CDR2 is FQNEAQ in the germline V gene (reference sequence). This CDR3 is built from 17 residues. Using reference TRBV7-9 and TRBJ2-1 for the parts outside the CDR3, the full variable domain is DTGVSQNPRHKITKRGQNVTFRCDPISEHNRLYWYRQTLGQGPEFLTYFQNEAQLEKSRLLSDRFSAERPKGSFSTLEIQRTEQGDSAMYLCASTHTLGLAGAYEQYFGPGTRLTVL.

The chain joins TRBV29-1 to TRBJ2-7; TCRdb indicates TRBD1, and absent DNA this call remains unverified. The CDR3 is made up of 12 amino acids. CDR1 is SQVTM and CDR2 is ANQGSEA in the germline V gene. CDR3 amino acids: CSVELGGYEQYF.

This chain joins TRBV20-1 and TRBJ2-3; TCRdb gives TRBD1 as the D gene, but with no DNA this cannot be confirmed. CDR3 length: 15 residues. From germline, CDR1 is DFQATT and CDR2 SNEGSKA (reference sequence). CDR3 amino acids: CSAGRRDRETDTQYF.

V gene TRBV13 combines with J gene TRBJ2-2; TCRdb's D call, TRBD1, is unchecked because there is no DNA. The CDR3 contains 15 residues. Germline V lookup: CDR1 PRHDT, CDR2 FYEKMQ (reference sequence). CDR3 in amino acids: CASSSDRVGAGELFF.

The chain joins TRBV12-3 or TRBV12-4 to TRBJ2-1. This CDR3 is built from 15 residues. The CDR3 protein is CASSPEAFGYNEQFF.

The chain uses TRBV20-1 and TRBJ1-6; with no DNA, the TCRdb D assignment of TRBD1 cannot be verified. CDR3 length equals 16 residues. Germline V gene sequence: CDR1 DFQATT, CDR2 SNEGSKA (reference sequence). CDR3 region: CSARDLGDAYNSPLHF.

V is TRBV9 and J is TRBJ1-1; TCRdb picks TRBD1, but there is no DNA to check that call. Germline V lookup: CDR1 SGDLS, CDR2 YYNGEE. This CDR3 is built from 12 residues. The CDR3 loop reads CASSRGGAGAFF.

This chain links TRBV9 with TRBJ2-7; TCRdb indicates TRBD1, and absent DNA this call remains unverified. This CDR3 has 14 amino acids. Germline CDR1 is SGDLS and CDR2 is YYNGEE. CDR3 loop: CASSGGPSSYEQYF. Combining the CDR3 with reference TRBV9 and TRBJ2-7 gives the whole variable domain DSGVTQTPKHLITATGQRVTLRCSPRSGDLSVYWYQQSLDQGLQFLIQYYNGEERAKGNILERFSAQQFPDLHSELNLSSLELGDSALYFCASSGGPSSYEQYFGPGTRLTVT.

The rearrangement links TRBV5-1 to TRBJ2-7. The CDR3 consists of 14 residues. CDR1 and CDR2 (germline): SGHRS, YFSETQ. The CDR3: CASSLVGQVHEQYF. Based on the CDR3 plus reference TRBV5-1 and TRBJ2-7, the full variable domain is KAGVTQTPRYLIKTRGQQVTLSCSPISGHRSVSWYQQTPGQGLQFLFEYFSETQRNKGNFPGRFSGRQFSNSRSEMNVSTLELGDSALYLCASSLVGQVHEQYFGPGTRLTVT.

The CDR3 loop is CASSTHELLRTDTQYF. The chain combines TRBV21-1 with TRBJ2-3. TRBV21-1 is shown as a pseudogene. The CDR3 covers 16 residues.

The chain carries TRBV11-3 and TRBJ2-1. The V gene's germline CDR1 is SGHNT and CDR2 YENEEA. This CDR3 contains 14 residues. This CDR3 is CASSRQSSYNEQFF.

The chain has TRBV9 and TRBJ2-1; absent DNA, TCRdb's TRBD2 call cannot be checked. Germline V CDR1 and CDR2: SGDLS, YYNGEE. CDR3 length: 13 residues. CDR3 loop: CASSALEPNEQFF.

This chain joins TRBV7-6 and TRBJ2-1. Germline V gene lookup returns CDR1 SGHVS and CDR2 FNYEAQ. This CDR3 is built from 12 residues. CDR3 sequence reads: CASSGITNEQFF.

This chain connects TRBV2 to TRBJ2-3; checking the TCRdb D call of TRBD2 is not possible without DNA. Per germline, CDR1 SNHLY and CDR2 FYNNEI. CDR3 length: 15 amino acids. The CDR3 here is CASTGLLAGADTQYF.

The chain is built from TRBV4-1 and TRBJ2-1. This CDR3 has 17 residues. Germline V gives CDR1 MGHRA, CDR2 YSYEKL. The CDR3 is CASSQDVASLAQGEQFF.

The genes are TRBV29-1 and TRBJ2-7; TCRdb's D gene call, TRBD1, goes unchecked for lack of DNA. The CDR3 covers 14 residues. Germline CDR1 reads SQVTM; CDR2 reads ANQGSEA. The CDR3 region is CSVVGAGGTYEQYF.

V is TRBV20-1 and J is TRBJ1-2; TCRdb lists TRBD1, though no DNA is available to test this call. Germline V gene lookup returns CDR1 DFQATT and CDR2 SNEGSKA (reference sequence). The CDR3 covers 16 residues. The CDR3: CSARDFLPRGAYGYTF.

The rearrangement joins TRBV18 to TRBJ1-1. Germline V gene data show CDR1 as KGHSH and CDR2 as LQKENI. CDR3 size: 16 residues. The CDR3 spells CASSPGGDTWATEAFF.